The rows below give T cell receptor beta chains drawn from one sample of a study of prognosis after radiotherapy for stage I lung cancer. TCRdb reanalysed the multiplex PCR reads using MiXCR and keeps one entry per CDR3 protein. Among 9,500 to 15,000 distinct CDR3 sequences listed, 54% were seen once. The sequencing used PBMCs, collected before or after stereotactic body radiation therapy (not recorded which). These receptor sequences come from a donor over 45 with non-small cell lung cancer. Each CDR3 is given with its conserved first and last residue. The D gene is left open where the match is weak. Expanded clones are given a class, and other clones once, few, many or no size at all.

TRBV4-1	TRBJ2-1	TRBD2	few	TGCGCCAGCAGCCACCTACTAACCGGACTAGATCTCGATGAGCAGTTCTTC	CASSHLLTGLDLDEQFF
TRBV4-1	TRBJ1-5	-	medium-sized	TGCGCCAGCAGCCAAGTCGGCAACAGGGTCAATCAGCCCCAGCATTTT	CASSQVGNRVNQPQHF
TRBV27	TRBJ1-5	-	-	TGTGCCAGCAGTTTACGGTCAGCGAGCAATCATCCCCAGCATTTT	CASSLRSASNHPQHF
TRBV28	TRBJ2-6	-	many	TGTGCCAGCAGTCCCCCCCCCTCAGGGGCCAACGTCCTGACTTTC	CASSPPPSGANVLTF
TRBV24-1	TRBJ2-3	-	-	TGTGCCACCAGTGACAATTCCGGGACAAACTTCACAGATACGCAGTATTTT	CATSDNSGTNFTDTQYF
TRBV24-1	TRBJ2-6	TRBD1	medium-sized	TGTGCCACCAGTGATGGGACAGGGTCTGGGGCCAACGTCCTGACTTTC	CATSDGTGSGANVLTF
TRBV5-4	TRBJ2-7	TRBD2	-	TGTGCCAGCAGCGCGGGATTAGCGGGAATCCAGAGCTCCTACGAGCAGTACTTC	CASSAGLAGIQSSYEQYF
TRBV27	TRBJ1-5	-	medium-sized	TGTGCCAGCAGCTTGGAAGGGCCAGGGAATTTGCCCCAGCATTTT	CASSLEGPGNLPQHF
TRBV7-2	TRBJ1-1	-	-	TGTGCCAGCAGCTCCTACCGTGGCAGGGTGCGCGGAGCTTTCTTT	CASSSYRGRVRGAFF
TRBV5-1	TRBJ1-4	-	-	TGCGCCAGCAGAACGGGGCAGGATAATGAAAAACTGTTTTTT	CASRTGQDNEKLFF
TRBV6-1	TRBJ2-3	TRBD2	-	TGTGCCAGCGGGACTAGCGGCCGCTTAGATACGCAGTATTTT	CASGTSGRLDTQYF
TRBV30	TRBJ2-1	TRBD2	medium-sized	TGTGCCTGGAGGCGGGGTACTAGCGGGAGAGATAATGAGCAGTTCTTC	CAWRRGTSGRDNEQFF
TRBV11-3	TRBJ2-3	TRBD2	few	TGTGCCAGCAGCTTAGGTGTGGGAGGGGTCGAGGATACGCAGTATTTT	CASSLGVGGVEDTQYF
TRBV14	TRBJ2-3	-	many	TGTGCCAGCAGCCAAGATAACCCACTGGATACGCAGTATTTT	CASSQDNPLDTQYF
TRBV28	TRBJ1-2	-	medium-sized	TGTGCCAGCAGTGATGGGGTAAATGGCTACACCTTC	CASSDGVNGYTF
TRBV6-9	TRBJ2-7	-	-	TGTGCCAGCAGTTACCGTTGGGGGGGACAGGATACCTACGAGCAGTACTTC	CASSYRWGGQDTYEQYF
TRBV2	TRBJ1-2	TRBD1	-	TGTGCCAGCAGTACGGACAGGGTTCATCCTGGCTACACCTTC	CASSTDRVHPGYTF
TRBV9	TRBJ2-2	-	-	TGTGCCTGCAGCGCGGACGTGAACACCGGGGAGCTGTTTTTT	CACSADVNTGELFF
TRBV20-1	TRBJ1-6	TRBD1	medium-sized	TGCAGTGCTAGAGATCAGGGGGCCGGTAATTCACCCCTCCACTTT	CSARDQGAGNSPLHF
TRBV20-1	TRBJ2-5	-	many	TGCAGTGCCCCCATGGGCGGCGGCTTTACGGCCCAGTACTTC	CSAPMGGGFTAQYF
TRBV9	TRBJ2-2	TRBD1	-	TGTGCCAGCAGCGTAGCTGCGACAGGGTCTTGCACCGGGGAGCTGTTTTTT	CASSVAATGSCTGELFF
TRBV6-1	TRBJ2-6	-	-	TGTGCCGGAGGAGGATGGCAGGTCCACTCTGGGGCCAACATCATGACTTTC	CAGGGWQVHSGANIMTF
TRBV6-2/TRBV6-3	TRBJ1-2	-	medium-sized	TGTGCCCGACCCCGAACTTTAGTCTGCTACACCTTC	CARPRTLVCYTF
TRBV15	TRBJ2-7	-	medium-sized	TGTGCCACCAGCAGAGATCTCGGCAGACCCTACGAGCAGTACTTC	CATSRDLGRPYEQYF
TRBV6-1	TRBJ1-1	-	medium-sized	TGTGCCAGCAGTGTCCAGAGAATGAACACTGAAGCTTTCTTT	CASSVQRMNTEAFF
TRBV19	TRBJ1-1	-	medium-sized	TGTGCCAGTAGAGAGGTCACCCGAGCAAAAACATCTGAAGCTTTCTTT	CASREVTRAKTSEAFF
TRBV3-1	TRBJ1-5	-	many	TGTGCCAGCAGCCGAGGACAAATGGTGATCTGGAGGGAATATAGCAATCAGCCCCAGCATTTT	CASSRGQMVIWREYSNQPQHF
TRBV5-1	TRBJ2-2	-	once	TGCGCCAGCAGCTTGGGAGCTGGGAACACCGGGGAGCTGTTTTTT	CASSLGAGNTGELFF
TRBV20-1	TRBJ2-7	-	-	TGCAGTGCCCTGTATCATTCCTACGAGCAGTACTTC	CSALYHSYEQYF